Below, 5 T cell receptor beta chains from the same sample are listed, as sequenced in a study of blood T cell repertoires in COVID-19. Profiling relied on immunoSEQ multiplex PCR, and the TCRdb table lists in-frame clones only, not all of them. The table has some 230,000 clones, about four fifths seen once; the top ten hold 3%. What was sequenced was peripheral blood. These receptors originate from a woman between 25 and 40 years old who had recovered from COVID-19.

The CDR3 protein is CASSGGLLAFF. The CDR3 nucleotides are TGTGCCAGCAGCGGCGGTTTATTGGCTTTCTTT. This rearrangement joins TRBV6-5 to TRBJ1-1; no firm D call. Germline assignment: CDR1 MNHEY and CDR2 SVGAGI. V gave up 6 bases and J gave up 11 bases, with 13 bases separating them. The CDR3 runs 11 residues.

The CDR3 spells CASRGTDSNSNQPQHF. In nucleotides, the CDR3 is TGTGCCAGCAGGGGGACTGATTCCAATAGCAATCAGCCCCAGCATTTT. The chain couples TRBV2 to TRBJ1-5; tentative D call: TRBD1 (5 bases). Trimming removed 6 bases at V and 0 bases at J, with 15 bases between. Germline V lookup: CDR1 SNHLY, CDR2 FYNNEI. This CDR3 comprises 16 residues.

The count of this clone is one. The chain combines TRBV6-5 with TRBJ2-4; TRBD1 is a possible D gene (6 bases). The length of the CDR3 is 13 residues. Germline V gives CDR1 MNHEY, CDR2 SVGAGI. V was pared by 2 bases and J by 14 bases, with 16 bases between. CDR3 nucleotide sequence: TGTGCCAGCAGTTACCAGAACAGGGAAAACGAGTACTTC. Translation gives CASSYQNRENEYF.

The CDR3 reads CATSRGDSYGEQFF. The CDR3 DNA follows: TGTGCCACCAGCAGAGGGGACAGCTATGGTGAGCAGTTCTTC. The chain carries TRBV15 and TRBJ2-1; 7 nucleotides line up with TRBD1. The CDR3 extends over 14 amino acids. The V gene's germline CDR1 is LNHNV and CDR2 YYDKDF (reference sequence). J lost 9 bases, V lost 1 base, and 6 bases had no gene match.

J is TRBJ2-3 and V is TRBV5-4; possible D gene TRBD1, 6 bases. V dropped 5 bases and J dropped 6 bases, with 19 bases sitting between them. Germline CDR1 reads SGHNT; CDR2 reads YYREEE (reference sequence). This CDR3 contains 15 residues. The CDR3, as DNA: TGTGCCAGCAGTCTCGAGGGCCCGAGGGGGGATACGCAGTATTTT. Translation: CASSLEGPRGDTQYF.